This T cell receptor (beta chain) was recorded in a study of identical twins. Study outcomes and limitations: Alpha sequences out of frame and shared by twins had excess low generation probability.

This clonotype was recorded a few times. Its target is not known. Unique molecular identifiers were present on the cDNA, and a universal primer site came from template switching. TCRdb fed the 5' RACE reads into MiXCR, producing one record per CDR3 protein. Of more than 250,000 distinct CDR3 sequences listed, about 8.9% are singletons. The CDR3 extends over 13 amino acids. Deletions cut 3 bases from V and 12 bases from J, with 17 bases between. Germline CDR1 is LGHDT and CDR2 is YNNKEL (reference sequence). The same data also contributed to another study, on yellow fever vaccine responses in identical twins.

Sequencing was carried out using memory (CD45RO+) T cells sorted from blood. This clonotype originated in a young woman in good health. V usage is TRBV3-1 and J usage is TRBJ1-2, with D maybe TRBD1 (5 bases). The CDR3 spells CASSQYQLGQHTF. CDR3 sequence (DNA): TGTGCCAGCAGCCAGTACCAATTAGGACAACACACCTTC. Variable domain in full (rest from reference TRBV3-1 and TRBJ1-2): DTAVSQTPKYLVTQMGNDKSIKCEQNLGHDTMYWYKQDSKKFLKIMFSYNNKELIINETVPNRFSPKSPDKAHLNLHINSLELGDSAVYFCASSQYQLGQHTFGSGTRLTVV.